This paragraph covers one T cell receptor beta chain sequence. Its target is not known. These data are taken from a study of response to subunit inactivated influenza vaccine. Study-level results: Seasonal influenza vaccination, on each occasion, was suggested by the authors to recruit few new T cells.

CDR3 length equals 17 residues. V was cut by 0 bases and J by 8 bases, with 19 bases left in between. The germline V gene encodes CDR1 LNHNV and CDR2 YYDKDF (reference sequence). One entry per CDR3 protein results from TCRdb running MiXCR on the RT-PCR reads. Of 250,000 to 350,000 distinct CDR3 sequences in the sample, around 20% were seen once. This chain connects TRBV15 to TRBJ2-2; D gene unclear. The specimen was PBMCs from blood, collected less than 22 months after vaccination. The clonotype was recovered from a man in his fifties or sixties who received an inactivated influenza vaccine. CDR3 DNA sequence: TGTGCCACCAGCAGAGATCGTGGGCTGAGAACGCCTGGGGAGCTGTTTTTT. Protein product: CATSRDRGLRTPGELFF.